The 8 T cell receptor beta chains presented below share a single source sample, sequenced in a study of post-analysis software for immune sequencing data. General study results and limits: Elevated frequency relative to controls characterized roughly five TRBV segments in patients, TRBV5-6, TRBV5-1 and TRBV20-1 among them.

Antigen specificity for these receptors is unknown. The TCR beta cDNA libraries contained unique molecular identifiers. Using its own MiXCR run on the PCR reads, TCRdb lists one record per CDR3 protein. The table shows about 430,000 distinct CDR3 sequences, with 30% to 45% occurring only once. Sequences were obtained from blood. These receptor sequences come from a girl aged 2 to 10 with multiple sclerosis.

In DNA, the CDR3 is TGTGCCAGCAGCCAAGGACAGGGGGACAGGGGCGAAGAAAAACTGTTTTTT. It yields the protein CASSQGQGDRGEEKLFF. This sequence joins TRBV3-1 and TRBJ1-4, with 10 nucleotides matching TRBD1. Germline CDR1 is LGHDT and CDR2 is YNNKEL (reference sequence). The CDR3 extends over 17 amino acids. V shed 1 base and J 8 bases; nucleotides not matched to a gene: 10.

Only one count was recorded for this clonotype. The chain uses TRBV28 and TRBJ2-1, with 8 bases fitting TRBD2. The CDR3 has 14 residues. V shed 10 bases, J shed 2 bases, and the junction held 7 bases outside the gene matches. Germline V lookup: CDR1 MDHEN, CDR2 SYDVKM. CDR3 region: CATKVSGTYNEQFF. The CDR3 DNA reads TGTGCCACCAAGGTTAGCGGGACCTACAATGAGCAGTTCTTC.

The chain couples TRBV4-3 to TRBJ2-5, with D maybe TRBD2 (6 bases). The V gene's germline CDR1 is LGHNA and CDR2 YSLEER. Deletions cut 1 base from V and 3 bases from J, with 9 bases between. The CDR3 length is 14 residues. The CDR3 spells CASSQVGGEETQYF. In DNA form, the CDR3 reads TGCGCCAGCAGCCAAGTCGGGGGTGAAGAGACCCAGTACTTC.

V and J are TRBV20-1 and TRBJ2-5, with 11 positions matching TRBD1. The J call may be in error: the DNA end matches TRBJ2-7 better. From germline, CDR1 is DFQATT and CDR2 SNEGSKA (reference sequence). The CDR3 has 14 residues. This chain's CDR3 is CSASGQGAFNEQYF. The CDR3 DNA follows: TGCAGTGCTTCTGGACAGGGGGCTTTCAACGAGCAGTACTTC.

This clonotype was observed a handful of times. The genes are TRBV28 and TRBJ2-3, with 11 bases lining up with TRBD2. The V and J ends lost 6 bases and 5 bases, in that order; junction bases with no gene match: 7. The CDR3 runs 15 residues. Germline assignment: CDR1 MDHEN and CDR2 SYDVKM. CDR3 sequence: CASSLLAGVGDTQYF. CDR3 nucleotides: TGTGCCAGCAGCCTACTAGCGGGGGTAGGAGATACGCAGTATTTT.

Written as DNA, the CDR3 is TGCAGCGCCGGAGACAGGGCACAGCCCCAGCATTTT. Residues: CSAGDRAQPQHF. This sequence joins TRBV29-1 and TRBJ1-5, with 7 bases lining up with TRBD1. V shed 7 bases, J shed 7 bases, and the junction held 7 bases outside the gene matches. CDR1 SQVTM and CDR2 ANQGSEA come from the germline V gene. CDR3 length equals 12 residues.

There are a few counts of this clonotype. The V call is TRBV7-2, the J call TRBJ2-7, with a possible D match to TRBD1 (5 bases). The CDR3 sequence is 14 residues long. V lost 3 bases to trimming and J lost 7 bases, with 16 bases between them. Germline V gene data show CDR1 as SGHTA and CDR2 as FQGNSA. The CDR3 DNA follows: TGTGCCAGCAGCTTCATTGTTGGGGCGCGGGAGCAGTACTTC. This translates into CASSFIVGAREQYF.

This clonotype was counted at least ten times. The CDR3 protein is CASSKLWWTGHFIRYGYTF. For the CDR3, the DNA is TGTGCCAGCAGCAAACTTTGGTGGACCGGACACTTCATTCGTTATGGCTACACCTTC. The chain is built from TRBV21-1 and TRBJ1-2; the table's D call, TRBD1, was not checked against the DNA. TRBV21-1 is assigned pseudogene status. The length of the CDR3 is 19 residues.